The source of this T cell receptor beta chain is a study of blood T cell repertoires in COVID-19. Study-wide context: The analysed material was cDNA or gDNA that came from T cells, B-cell-depleted T cells, or PBMCs.

V lost 2 bases and J lost 7, with 20 bases in between. This CDR3 region has 16 residues. CDR1 is SEHNR and CDR2 is FQNEAQ in the germline V gene (reference sequence). Sequencing used immunoSEQ multiplex PCR; TCRdb keeps in-frame clones, though not all of them. This sample carries approximately 290,000 clones, 90% of them seen once, and the ten largest clones take approximately 4%. Participant reports of clinical history set cohort assignment. The chain recombines TRBV7-9 with TRBJ1-2; D remains unclear. Specimen: PBMCs or T cells enriched from blood (not recorded which). The source is a woman between 18 and 29 years old with acute COVID-19. In DNA form, the CDR3 reads TGTGCCAGCAGCTTATCCTCACCCGCGCAGGATGCTGGCTACACCTTC. As protein: CASSLSSPAQDAGYTF.